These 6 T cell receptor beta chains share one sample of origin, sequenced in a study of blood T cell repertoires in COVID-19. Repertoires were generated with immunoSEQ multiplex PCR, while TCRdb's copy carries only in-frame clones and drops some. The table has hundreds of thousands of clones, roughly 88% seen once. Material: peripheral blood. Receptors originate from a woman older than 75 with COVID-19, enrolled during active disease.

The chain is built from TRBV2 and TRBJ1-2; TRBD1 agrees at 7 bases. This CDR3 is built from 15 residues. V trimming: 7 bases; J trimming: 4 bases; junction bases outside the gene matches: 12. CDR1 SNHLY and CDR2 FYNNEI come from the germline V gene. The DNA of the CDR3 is TGTGCCAGCACAGAGGCGGGACAGTTGTTCTATGGCTACACCTTC. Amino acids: CASTEAGQLFYGYTF.

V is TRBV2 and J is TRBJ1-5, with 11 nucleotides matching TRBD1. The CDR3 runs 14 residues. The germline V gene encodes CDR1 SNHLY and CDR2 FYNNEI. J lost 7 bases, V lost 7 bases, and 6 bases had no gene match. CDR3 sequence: CASIGQGARQPQHF. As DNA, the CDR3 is TGTGCCAGCATAGGACAGGGGGCAAGACAGCCCCAGCATTTT.

CDR3 residues: CASSTNPGQGNYEQYF. CDR3 coding DNA: TGCGCCAGCAGCACAAACCCGGGACAGGGCAACTACGAGCAGTACTTC. The chain uses TRBV5-1 and TRBJ2-7; 9 bases line up with TRBD1. V lost 4 bases to trimming and J lost 3 bases; unmatched junction nucleotides: 11. CDR3 length: 16 amino acids. Per germline, CDR1 SGHRS and CDR2 YFSETQ.

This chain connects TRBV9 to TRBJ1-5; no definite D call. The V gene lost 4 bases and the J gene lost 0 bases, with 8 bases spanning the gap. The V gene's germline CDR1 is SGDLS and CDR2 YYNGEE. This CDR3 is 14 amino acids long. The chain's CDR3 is CASSREGSNQPQHF. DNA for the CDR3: TGTGCCAGCAGCCGGGAGGGTAGCAATCAGCCCCAGCATTTT.

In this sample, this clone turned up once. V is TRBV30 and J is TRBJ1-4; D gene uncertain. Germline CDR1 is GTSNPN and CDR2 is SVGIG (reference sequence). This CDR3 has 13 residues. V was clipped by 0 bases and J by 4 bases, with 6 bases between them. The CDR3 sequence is CAWSVRSNEKLFF. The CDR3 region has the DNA TGTGCCTGGAGTGTACGGAGTAATGAAAAACTGTTTTTT.

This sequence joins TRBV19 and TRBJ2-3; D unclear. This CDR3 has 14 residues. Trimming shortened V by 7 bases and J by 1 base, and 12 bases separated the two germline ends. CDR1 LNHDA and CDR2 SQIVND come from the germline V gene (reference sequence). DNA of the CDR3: TGTGCCAGTAATACACCTGCAGGCACAGATACGCAGTATTTT. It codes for CASNTPAGTDTQYF.